A single count supports the clone carrying this TCR beta chain. Its matching antigen is unknown. This record comes from a study of T cells in Graves' hyperthyroidism and ophthalmopathy. From RNA transcripts, TCR beta CDR3 regions were amplified. Using the HTBI primer set, a first-round RT-PCR was run on the TCR CDR3. Via MiXCR, TCRdb re-called the multiplex PCR reads, giving one row per CDR3 protein. In the table there are 750,000 to 950,000 distinct CDR3 sequences, around 38% of which are singletons. Study findings and constraints: Among thyroid clonotypes expanded above 0.001, most also appeared in blood. The model identified upcoming ophthalmopathy a median approximately six months ahead of onset. Classification by a 13 V-J model distinguished ophthalmopathy from stable hyperthyroidism.

The germline V gene encodes CDR1 SGDLS and CDR2 YYNGEE. V shed 2 bases, J shed 4 bases, and the junction held 7 bases outside the gene matches. This CDR3 region has 15 residues. The chain couples TRBV9 to TRBJ1-2; 8 nucleotides agree with TRBD1. This TCR came from a man between 18 and 29 years old with Graves' hyperthyroidism. The specimen sequenced was blood. Here the CDR3 DNA reads TGTGCCAGCAGCGTTATACGCGGGACAGGCTATGGCTACACCTTC. Protein: CASSVIRGTGYGYTF.